A selection of T cell receptor beta chains follows, all from one sample in a study of glioma-infiltrating T cells. TCRdb re-derived calls from the multiplex PCR reads in MiXCR, one entry per CDR3 protein. Of 100,000 to 150,000 distinct CDR3 sequences detected, roughly a quarter appear once; the ten largest clones hold around 28%. Sequencing was performed on glioma tissue, nonneoplastic brain tissue, or PBMCs (not recorded which). Receptor source: a human donor with low-grade glioma or glioblastoma, undergoing nonglioma brain surgery, or in good health (not recorded which). Each CDR3 is given without its conserved first and last residue. A D gene is named only where the DNA matches it firmly.

ASSPRGSTNYGYT TRBJ1-2 TRBV7-9 NA
ASKPRSAQETQY TRBJ2-5 TRBV12-3/TRBV12-4 NA
ASRSQGTNEKLF TRBJ1-4 TRBV6-5 NA
ASSPTHSGSTDTQY TRBJ2-3 TRBV3-1 NA
ASSLTAKNIQY TRBJ2-4 TRBV7-3 NA
ASSPGQGLYNEQF TRBJ2-1 TRBV6-1 TRBD1
ASIQGGDPQF TRBJ2-1 TRBV3-1 NA
ASSEMGNTEGS TRBJ1-1 TRBV10-2 NA
ASSPRAGVTEQF TRBJ2-1 TRBV12-3/TRBV12-4 TRBD2
ASHRDRGLPQH TRBJ1-5 TRBV28 TRBD1
AISPGLAVGYTDTQY TRBJ2-3 TRBV10-3 TRBD2
ASSWTPGLITDTEAF TRBJ1-1 TRBV7-3 NA
ASSESIGLRAVYT TRBJ1-2 TRBV10-1 NA
ASRSPGQLNEKLF TRBJ1-4 TRBV6-1 TRBD1
ASRSGTGHNTGDLF TRBJ2-2 TRBV7-6 NA
ACSFRGAGANVLT TRBJ2-6 TRBV12-3/TRBV12-4 NA
ASNDLTGGEDEEKLF TRBJ1-4 TRBV2 TRBD1
SVEVAPDTQY TRBJ2-3 TRBV29-1 NA
ASSLVGQPQH TRBJ1-5 TRBV7-9 NA
ATSRDRARQETQY TRBJ2-5 TRBV15 NA
ASSGPRARREF TRBJ2-1 TRBV11-2 NA
ASSYSTGNTGELF TRBJ2-2 TRBV6-2/TRBV6-3 NA
ASTPEGRTKETQY TRBJ2-5 TRBV7-2 NA
ASSELGRQGTDTQY TRBJ2-3 TRBV25-1 NA
ASSIELGSAQH TRBJ1-5 TRBV19 NA
ASSFLGSVANVLT TRBJ2-6 TRBV7-9 NA
ASLLYSRGNNQPQH TRBJ1-5 TRBV28 NA
ASSPRGDGYT TRBJ1-2 TRBV5-4 NA